Each of the 18 T cell receptor beta chains below was sequenced from the same sample in a study of cytomegalovirus exposure and HLA in healthy donors. Both 60 Vbeta primers and 13 Jbeta primers went into the PCR. Repertoires were generated with immunoSEQ multiplex PCR, while TCRdb's copy carries only in-frame clones and drops some. With some 120,000 clones in the sample, the ten largest clones hold 2% to 2.5%. Specimen: PBMCs. Receptor source: a man in his forties in good health and CMV-seronegative.

The chain is built from TRBV5-4 and TRBJ2-7; the match to TRBD1 covers 8 bases. Trimming at V came to 0 bases and at J to 5 bases, leaving 7 bases not matched to a gene. Germline V gene sequence: CDR1 SGHNT, CDR2 YYREEE (reference sequence). There are 15 residues in the CDR3. The CDR3 DNA follows: TGTGCCAGCAGCTTGGCCCGGACAGGGTCCCACGAGCAGTACTTC. Amino acid sequence: CASSLARTGSHEQYF.

V gene TRBV18 combines with J gene TRBJ2-2; TRBD1 is a possible D gene (6 bases). Trimming removed 5 bases at V and 8 bases at J, with 9 bases between. Germline assignment: CDR1 KGHSH and CDR2 LQKENI. There are 12 residues in the CDR3. Written as DNA, the CDR3 is TGTGCCAGCTCAAGCGACAGGGGGGAGCTGTTTTTT. Its translation: CASSSDRGELFF.

The chain uses TRBV5-4 and TRBJ2-3; D perhaps matches TRBD2 (6 bases). With 3 bases removed from V and 1 base from J, the gap between germline ends came to 6 bases. Germline V gene data show CDR1 as SGHNT and CDR2 as YYREEE (reference sequence). The CDR3 is 13 residues long. The CDR3 region is CASSSGGTDTQYF. CDR3 sequence (DNA): TGTGCCAGCAGCTCGGGGGGCACAGATACGCAGTATTTT.

The chain recombines TRBV6-6 with TRBJ2-7; TRBD1 matches at 7 bases. This CDR3 has 15 residues. Germline lookup yields CDR1 MNHNY and CDR2 SVGAGI (reference sequence). J was trimmed by 3 bases and V by 4 bases; bases with no gene match: 9. The CDR3: CASSFLPGQNYEQYF. The CDR3 DNA reads TGTGCCAGCAGTTTTTTACCGGGACAGAACTACGAGCAGTACTTC.

The gene calls are TRBV10-2 and TRBJ2-3; 9 nucleotides align to TRBD2. The junction had 14 bases not matched to a gene; V was cut back by 7 bases and J by 0 bases. The CDR3 totals 18 residues. Germline V gene lookup returns CDR1 WSHSY and CDR2 SAAADI. The CDR3 coding sequence is TGCGCCAGCATCGGGAGGGGCGCGGGAGGGGGAAGCACAGATACGCAGTATTTT. This codes for CASIGRGAGGGSTDTQYF.

V usage is TRBV5-4 and J usage is TRBJ2-5; D unclear. The ends were cut back, 2 bases at V and 0 bases at J, with 8 bases in the middle. Per the germline V gene, CDR1 is SGHNT and CDR2 is YYREEE (reference sequence). The CDR3 loop spans 14 amino acids. DNA of the CDR3: TGTGCCAGCAGCTTTGGGCAAAACCAAGAGACCCAGTACTTC. It specifies CASSFGQNQETQYF.

This chain links TRBV30 with TRBJ2-7; D is possibly TRBD2 (5 bases). The CDR3 extends over 15 amino acids. The V gene's germline CDR1 is GTSNPN and CDR2 SVGIG (reference sequence). The V end lost 3 bases, the J end lost 6 bases, and 21 bases lay between the germline ends. Here the CDR3 DNA reads TGTGCCTGGAGCAAAGCTGGTCTAGCAGTGGGCGAGCAGTACTTC. Protein: CAWSKAGLAVGEQYF.

The chain couples TRBV10-3 to TRBJ1-4, with 9 bases fitting TRBD1. J was trimmed by 10 bases and V by 0 bases; bases with no gene match: 6. Germline CDR1 and CDR2: ENHRY and SYGVKD. The CDR3 totals 15 residues. CDR3 nucleotides: TGTGCCATCAGTGAGTCCCTGGGACAGGGAGTAAAACTGTTTTTT. Translating gives CAISESLGQGVKLFF.

The J gene is TRBJ1-4, the V gene TRBV5-6; a possible D gene is TRBD1 (6 bases). The V and J ends lost 3 bases and 1 base respectively, with 7 bases between them. Germline CDR1 is SGHDT and CDR2 is YYEEEE. The CDR3 is 14 amino acids. In DNA form, the CDR3 reads TGTGCCAGCAGCTCCAGGGGAACTAATGAAAAACTGTTTTTT. Translation gives CASSSRGTNEKLFF.

The chain carries TRBV5-1 and TRBJ1-1; perhaps TRBD1 as D (5 bases). V lost 4 bases and J lost 3, with 13 bases in between. CDR3 length: 14 amino acids. Looked up from germline, CDR1 is SGHRS and CDR2 is YFSETQ. CDR3 region: CASSPGDSYTEAFF. CDR3 coding DNA: TGCGCCAGCAGCCCGGGGGACTCCTACACTGAAGCTTTCTTT.

The chain recombines TRBV25-1 with TRBJ2-1; TRBD2 agrees at 7 bases. The CDR3 extends over 18 amino acids. V lost 2 bases to trimming and J lost 0 bases; unmatched junction nucleotides: 10. Germline V gives CDR1 MGHDK, CDR2 SYGVNS. This chain's CDR3 is CASSEILAEPSSYNEQFF. CDR3 nucleotides: TGTGCCAGCAGTGAAATCCTAGCGGAGCCTAGCTCCTACAATGAGCAGTTCTTC. Looking up the rest from reference TRBV25-1 and TRBJ2-1 gives the full variable domain: EADIYQTPRYLVIGTGKKITLECSQTMGHDKMYWYQQDPGMELHLIHYSYGVNSTEKGDLSSESTVSRIRTEHFPLTLESARPSHTSQYLCASSEILAEPSSYNEQFFGPGTRLTVL.

The CDR3 DNA is TGCGCCAGCAGGGGACAGGGTGGTCCCTACAATGAGCAGTTCTTC. It encodes CASRGQGGPYNEQFF. The V gene is TRBV5-1, the J gene TRBJ2-1; the match to TRBD1 covers 9 bases. V shed 5 bases and J 2 bases; nucleotides not matched to a gene: 5. Per germline, CDR1 SGHRS and CDR2 YFSETQ. CDR3 length equals 15 residues.

The V gene is TRBV5-1, the J gene TRBJ1-3, with TRBD1 as a possible D gene (6 bases). V was clipped by 2 bases and J by 0 bases, with 12 bases between them. The CDR3 loop spans 16 amino acids. Germline lookup yields CDR1 SGHRS and CDR2 YFSETQ. In DNA, the CDR3 is TGCGCCAGCAGCTTAGTGGGGGCTGGCTCTGGAAACACCATATATTTT. Its protein product is CASSLVGAGSGNTIYF.

V and J are TRBV10-1 and TRBJ2-3; TRBD2 might be the D (5 bases). CDR1 WNHNN and CDR2 SYGVQD come from the germline V gene (reference sequence). The CDR3 loop spans 14 amino acids. V lost 2 bases to trimming and J lost 5 bases, with 11 bases between them. The CDR3 loop reads CASSENEGGDTQYF. Written as DNA, the CDR3 is TGCGCCAGCAGTGAGAACGAGGGTGGAGATACGCAGTATTTT.

This chain uses TRBV4-1 with TRBJ1-2; 7 nucleotides agree with TRBD1. The ends lost 3 bases at V and 0 bases at J; junction bases unmatched: 10. From germline, CDR1 is MGHRA and CDR2 YSYEKL. The CDR3 has 17 residues. The CDR3 region has the DNA TGCGCCAGCAGCCACCGGGACAGCCTACCTACTAACTATGGCTACACCTTC. It is translated as CASSHRDSLPTNYGYTF.

The V call is TRBV5-4, the J call TRBJ2-7, with a possible D match to TRBD2 (5 bases). From germline, CDR1 is SGHNT and CDR2 YYREEE (reference sequence). This CDR3 has 13 amino acids. Trimming removed 2 bases from V and 6 bases from J, with 12 bases in between. This CDR3 reads CASSFGLGLEQYF. The CDR3 nucleotides are TGTGCCAGCAGCTTCGGACTGGGCCTCGAGCAGTACTTC.

The V and J genes are TRBV10-3 and TRBJ1-1; D remains unclear. Trimming pared 10 bases from V and 5 bases from J, leaving 11 bases between. The CDR3 contains 11 residues. Germline V CDR1 and CDR2: ENHRY, SYGVKD. The CDR3 DNA reads as TGTGCCACGAGGGTTGTGACTGAAGCTTTCTTT. The encoded protein is CATRVVTEAFF.

This sequence joins TRBV11-3 and TRBJ2-1; the D is unclear. Germline V gives CDR1 SGHNT, CDR2 YENEEA. Trimming left V 0 bases short and J 4 bases short, with 10 bases between. The CDR3 loop spans 15 amino acids. The CDR3 spells CASSLDHGQYNEQFF. In nucleotides, the CDR3 is TGTGCCAGCAGCTTAGATCATGGGCAGTACAATGAGCAGTTCTTC.